The next 21 T cell receptor beta chains were all read from a single sample in a study of OX40 agonist ivuxolimab in advanced cancers. Produced via immunoSEQ multiplex PCR; TCRdb's table is partial and in-frame only. This sample has tens of thousands of clones, with under 90% found just once. Source: CD4+ or CD8+ T cells sorted from blood, taken in a trial of the OX40 agonist ivuxolimab. These receptors were obtained from an adult with an advanced solid tumor such as melanoma, head and neck, liver or kidney cancer.

This clone was seen a single time. This chain joins TRBV18 and TRBJ2-5; the D gene is possibly TRBD2 (5 bases). Trimming shortened V by 2 bases and J by 3 bases, and 16 bases separated the two germline ends. Germline CDR1 and CDR2: KGHSH and LQKENI. CDR3 length equals 16 residues. The CDR3 is CASSPLGPGIEETQYF. The CDR3 DNA sequence: TGTGCCAGCTCACCATTAGGTCCGGGAATTGAAGAGACCCAGTACTTC. Full variable domain (outside the CDR3, taken from reference TRBV18 and TRBJ2-5): NAGVMQNPRHLVRRRGQEARLRCSPMKGHSHVYWYRQLPEEGLKFMVYLQKENIIDESGMPKERFSAEFPKEGPSILRIQQVVRGDSAAYFCASSPLGPGIEETQYFGPGTRLLVL.

The chain combines TRBV2 with TRBJ2-3, with a tentative D call TRBD2 (6 bases). The CDR3 covers 15 residues. CDR1 and CDR2 from the germline V gene are SNHLY and FYNNEI. Trimming removed 6 bases from V and 2 bases from J, with 15 bases in between. The CDR3 loop is CASRETSLATDTQYF. The CDR3, as DNA: TGTGCCAGCAGAGAGACTAGTCTTGCCACAGATACGCAGTATTTT.

The V and J genes are TRBV19 and TRBJ2-5; 13 bases are shared with TRBD2. V trimming: 4 bases; J trimming: 5 bases; junction bases outside the gene matches: 13. The CDR3 has 18 amino acids. Germline V lookup: CDR1 LNHDA, CDR2 SQIVND (reference sequence). The CDR3 protein is CASSSGLAGVGVVETQYF. CDR3 coding DNA: TGTGCCAGTAGTAGTGGACTAGCGGGAGTAGGGGTGGTTGAGACCCAGTACTTC.

The chain carries TRBV19 and TRBJ2-1; TRBD2 matches at 10 bases. The CDR3 length is 16 residues. V shed 1 base and J 6 bases; nucleotides not matched to a gene: 6. The V gene's germline CDR1 is LNHDA and CDR2 SQIVND (reference sequence). CDR3 sequence: CASSIALAGVVNEQFF. The DNA for the CDR3 is TGTGCCAGTAGTATAGCCCTAGCGGGAGTCGTCAATGAGCAGTTCTTC.

This rearrangement joins TRBV12-5 to TRBJ1-5; D possibly corresponds to TRBD1 (5 bases). In germline, CDR1 is LGHNT, CDR2 FRNRAP. V lost 7 bases, J lost 4 bases, and 11 bases lay in between. The CDR3 covers 13 residues. Here the CDR3 reads CASAPGLNQPQHF. The CDR3 bases are TGTGCTAGTGCGCCAGGGCTTAATCAGCCCCAGCATTTT. The full variable domain, completed using reference TRBV12-5 and TRBJ1-5, is DARVTQTPRHKVTEMGQEVTMRCQPILGHNTVFWYRQTMMQGLELLAYFRNRAPLDDSGMPKDRFSAEMPDATLATLKIQPSEPRDSAVYFCASAPGLNQPQHFGDGTRLSIL.

The chain joins TRBV2 to TRBJ2-7, with 7 nucleotides matching TRBD2. With V trimmed by 7 bases and J by 7 bases, 10 bases remained unmatched. This CDR3 comprises 13 residues. The germline V gene has CDR1 SNHLY and CDR2 FYNNEI. The CDR3 DNA reads as TGTGCCAGCATCCTGGGCGGGAGATCTGAGCAGTACTTC. It yields the protein CASILGGRSEQYF. Using reference TRBV2 and TRBJ2-7 for the parts outside the CDR3, the full variable domain is EPEVTQTPSHQVTQMGQEVILRCVPISNHLYFYWYRQILGQKVEFLVSFYNNEISEKSEIFDDQFSVERPDGSNFTLKIRSTKLEDSAMYFCASILGGRSEQYFGPGTRLTVT.

CDR3 DNA: TGTGCCAGCTCACCTATCGGGAGAAGCACAGATACGCAGTATTTT. This sequence encodes CASSPIGRSTDTQYF. The genes are TRBV18 and TRBJ2-3; D might be TRBD2 (6 bases). Deletions cut 3 bases from V and 0 bases from J, with 10 bases between. The CDR3 sequence is 15 residues long. Per the germline V gene, CDR1 is KGHSH and CDR2 is LQKENI.

The chain's CDR3 is CASSLINEQFF. The CDR3 DNA reads TGTGCCAGCAGTCTCATCAATGAGCAGTTCTTC. The chain links TRBV6-1 to TRBJ2-1; D is undetermined. There are 11 residues in the CDR3. Germline V CDR1 and CDR2: MNHNS, SASEGT. Trimming left V 5 bases short and J 6 bases short, with 5 bases between.

The chain combines TRBV27 with TRBJ2-1; D might be TRBD2 (6 bases). V lost 6 bases, J lost 5 bases, and 20 bases lay in between. The CDR3 runs 16 residues. Germline CDR1 and CDR2: MNHEY and SMNVEV (reference sequence). The CDR3 DNA reads TGTGCCAGCAGCGTCCGGTTCGTCCAGCGGGACAATGAGCAGTTCTTC. Translation gives CASSVRFVQRDNEQFF.

This clone was observed a few times. The chain combines TRBV14 with TRBJ1-1; D possibly corresponds to TRBD1 (6 bases). Germline lookup yields CDR1 SGHDN and CDR2 FVKESK. The CDR3 is made up of 14 amino acids. Trimming left V 2 bases short and J 2 bases short, with 9 bases between. This chain's CDR3 is CASSQYRDNTEAFF. In DNA form, the CDR3 reads TGTGCCAGCAGCCAATACAGGGATAACACTGAAGCTTTCTTT.

The chain carries TRBV6-1 and TRBJ2-1, with TRBD2 identical over 10 bases. The CDR3 loop spans 16 amino acids. CDR1 MNHNS and CDR2 SASEGT come from the germline V gene. The V gene end was trimmed by 0 bases and the J gene end by 4 bases; junction bases not matched to a gene: 3. Here the CDR3 reads CASSEATSGWYNEQFF. The CDR3 nucleotides read TGTGCCAGCAGTGAAGCGACTAGCGGGTGGTACAATGAGCAGTTCTTC.

This clone came up once. The rearrangement joins TRBV28 to TRBJ1-4; maybe TRBD1 (5 bases). The V gene's germline CDR1 is MDHEN and CDR2 SYDVKM. With 5 bases removed from V and 8 bases from J, the gap between germline ends came to 18 bases. CDR3 length equals 15 residues. CDR3 in amino acids: CASSGASGRGEKLFF. CDR3 bases: TGTGCCAGCAGTGGCGCTTCAGGGAGGGGAGAAAAACTGTTTTTT. Full variable domain (rest looked up from reference TRBV28 and TRBJ1-4): DVKVTQSSRYLVKRTGEKVFLECVQDMDHENMFWYRQDPGLGLRLIYFSYDVKMKEKGDIPEGYSVSREKKERFSLILESASTNQTSMYLCASSGASGRGEKLFFGSGTQLSVL.

V gene TRBV11-1 combines with J gene TRBJ2-7; TRBD2 might be the D (7 bases). Near its end, the DNA agrees better with TRBJ2-5, so the J call may be wrong. The CDR3 spans 13 residues. The germline CDR1 and CDR2 sequences are SGHAT and FQDESV (reference sequence). The CDR3 DNA reads as TGTGCCAGCAGCCGCGGGGGCGTCGAGACCCAGTACTTC. Its translation: CASSRGGVETQYF.

This chain uses TRBV15 with TRBJ2-7, with 9 positions matching TRBD1. The germline CDR1 and CDR2 sequences are LNHNV and YYDKDF (reference sequence). The CDR3 consists of 15 residues. V trimming: 5 bases; J trimming: 6 bases; junction bases outside the gene matches: 11. The CDR3 region has the DNA TGTGCCACCAGCGGACAAAACCCGGGACAGGGCGAGCAGTACTTC. This encodes CATSGQNPGQGEQYF.

This clone was picked up one time. The chain combines TRBV5-1 with TRBJ1-2; weak D call: TRBD1 (5 bases). Trimming pared 1 base from V and 0 bases from J, leaving 7 bases between. There are 14 residues in the CDR3. Germline CDR1 is SGHRS and CDR2 is YFSETQ. For the CDR3, the DNA is TGCGCCAGCAGCTTGTGGGGCGCTAACTATGGCTACACCTTC. This gives the protein CASSLWGANYGYTF.

Only a few counts were recorded for this clone. The CDR3 reads CASSRGPGDNQPQHF. CDR3 coding DNA: TGTGCCAGTAGTAGAGGGCCAGGGGACAATCAGCCCCAGCATTTT. The J gene is TRBJ1-5, the V gene TRBV19; D perhaps matches TRBD1 (6 bases). This CDR3 is 15 amino acids long. V was shortened by 4 bases and J by 3 bases, with 13 bases between the two germline ends. Germline CDR1 and CDR2: LNHDA and SQIVND (reference sequence).

The rearrangement joins TRBV4-1 to TRBJ2-3, with 8 nucleotides matching TRBD2. The CDR3 has 19 residues. Germline loops: CDR1 MGHRA, CDR2 YSYEKL. V trimming: 0 bases; J trimming: 5 bases; junction bases outside the gene matches: 16. Here the CDR3 reads CASSQEKRGSGSIQDTQYF. CDR3 DNA sequence: TGCGCCAGCAGCCAAGAGAAGCGGGGGAGCGGGAGTATTCAAGATACGCAGTATTTT.

This rearrangement joins TRBV4-1 to TRBJ2-5; possible D gene TRBD1, 5 bases. The germline V and J ends were trimmed by 0 bases and 5 bases, with 16 bases remaining between them. The CDR3 consists of 16 residues. CDR1 MGHRA and CDR2 YSYEKL come from the germline V gene. The CDR3 DNA sequence: TGCGCCAGCAGCCAAGATGGGGCAGCTGGTCTGGAGACCCAGTACTTC. Translating it yields CASSQDGAAGLETQYF.

The chain has TRBV21-1 and TRBJ1-5. TRBV21-1 is deemed a pseudogene. The CDR3 runs to 13 residues. In DNA form, the CDR3 reads TGTGCCAGCAGCATGACTAGCAATCAGCCCCAGCATTTT. Translation: CASSMTSNQPQHF.

The chain uses TRBV5-1 and TRBJ2-3; TRBD1 matches 10 bases. This CDR3 spans 15 amino acids. The J segment lost 3 bases and the V segment lost 0 bases, leaving 1 base of the junction unmatched. Germline values: CDR1 SGHRS, CDR2 YFSETQ. CDR3 amino acids: CASSLGQGATDTQYF. CDR3 bases: TGCGCCAGCAGCTTGGGACAGGGGGCAACAGATACGCAGTATTTT. Combining the CDR3 with reference TRBV5-1 and TRBJ2-3 gives the whole variable domain KAGVTQTPRYLIKTRGQQVTLSCSPISGHRSVSWYQQTPGQGLQFLFEYFSETQRNKGNFPGRFSGRQFSNSRSEMNVSTLELGDSALYLCASSLGQGATDTQYFGPGTRLTVL.

The chain uses TRBV2 and TRBJ1-1; TRBD1 might be the D (5 bases). Germline values: CDR1 SNHLY, CDR2 FYNNEI. V lost 5 bases and J 5 bases, leaving 9 bases between the germline ends. This CDR3 spans 12 amino acids. CDR3 coding DNA: TGTGCCAGCAGTATGGGGGGTACTGAAGCTTTCTTT. It is translated as CASSMGGTEAFF. Looking up the rest from reference TRBV2 and TRBJ1-1 gives the full variable domain: EPEVTQTPSHQVTQMGQEVILRCVPISNHLYFYWYRQILGQKVEFLVSFYNNEISEKSEIFDDQFSVERPDGSNFTLKIRSTKLEDSAMYFCASSMGGTEAFFGQGTRLTVV.